The rows below give T cell receptor beta chains drawn from one sample of a study of T-cell memory formation after mild COVID-19. TCRdb re-derived calls from the 5' RACE reads in MiXCR, one entry per CDR3 protein. The table shows around 300,000 distinct CDR3 sequences, with more than 13% occurring only once. The sequenced sample consisted of PBMCs or a T cell subset sorted from them (not recorded which). The origin of the receptors is a young man who had mild COVID-19 (a few samples of this study predate the infection). Cell type and time point are not known. CDR3s include the opening cysteine and the closing phenylalanine or tryptophan. D genes are given only for firm matches. A row's size may be missing; if present it is once, few, many or a size class.

V: TRBV5-1
D: .
size: few
J: TRBJ2-7
length: 13
DNA: TGCGCCAGCAGCTCGGGCAGGGCCAACGAGCAGTACTTC
CDR3: CASSSGRANEQYF

V: TRBV10-3
D: .
size: many
J: TRBJ1-2
length: 13
DNA: TGTGCCATCAGTGAGGGGGCTAACTATGGCTACACCTTC
CDR3: CAISEGANYGYTF

V: TRBV6-2/TRBV6-3
D: .
size: few
J: TRBJ2-5
length: 14
DNA: TGTGCCAGCAGATCCCACACTACCGGAGAGACCCAGTACTTC
CDR3: CASRSHTTGETQYF

V: TRBV18
D: .
size: few
J: TRBJ2-5
length: 13
DNA: TGTGCCAGCTCACCACCCAGGTTGGAGACCCAGTACTTC
CDR3: CASSPPRLETQYF

V: TRBV10-2
D: TRBD2
size: .
J: TRBJ2-2
length: 14
DNA: TGCGCCAGTGTTAGCGGGGGACGCACGGGGGAGCTGTTTTTT
CDR3: CASVSGGRTGELFF

V: TRBV6-2/TRBV6-3
D: .
size: few
J: TRBJ2-7
length: 13
DNA: TGTGCCAGCAGTACGGGCTCGGGGTACGAGCAGTACTTC
CDR3: CASSTGSGYEQYF

V: TRBV12-3/TRBV12-4
D: .
size: few
J: TRBJ2-5
length: 13
DNA: TGTGCCAGCAGTTACCGGGACGGGGGGCCCCAGTACTTC
CDR3: CASSYRDGGPQYF

V: TRBV20-1
D: .
size: .
J: TRBJ2-3
length: 15
DNA: TGCAGTGCTAGAGGGACTCGTTCTAGCACAGATACGCAGTATTTT
CDR3: CSARGTRSSTDTQYF

V: TRBV6-2/TRBV6-3
D: .
size: .
J: TRBJ1-2
length: 13
DNA: TGTGCCAGCAGTGAGGCATTCGGCTATGGCTACACCTTC
CDR3: CASSEAFGYGYTF

V: TRBV6-2/TRBV6-3
D: TRBD2
size: many
J: TRBJ2-3
length: 15
DNA: TGTGCCAGCACCGTCAGCGGGGGGAGTGCAGATACGCAGTATTTT
CDR3: CASTVSGGSADTQYF

V: TRBV9
D: .
size: few
J: TRBJ1-5
length: 15
DNA: TGTGCCAGCAGCGTAGAGGGCAATAGCAATCAGCCCCAGCATTTT
CDR3: CASSVEGNSNQPQHF

V: TRBV7-3
D: .
size: .
J: TRBJ2-2
length: 13
DNA: TGTGCCAGCAGCTTAATGGGTCGCGGGGAGCTGTTTTTT
CDR3: CASSLMGRGELFF

V: TRBV12-3/TRBV12-4
D: TRBD2
size: few
J: TRBJ2-1
length: 16
DNA: TGTGCCAGCAGTCCTATAGCGGGGGGGCTTCAGAATGAGCAGTTCTTC
CDR3: CASSPIAGGLQNEQFF

V: TRBV13
D: TRBD1
size: many
J: TRBJ2-5
length: 17
DNA: TGTGCCAGCAGTGAATTTCTCGGGACAGGGGTAGTGGAGACCCAGTACTTC
CDR3: CASSEFLGTGVVETQYF

V: TRBV15
D: .
size: .
J: TRBJ2-5
length: 13
DNA: TGTGCCACCAAGCGGGGGACAGAAGGGACCCAGTACTTC
CDR3: CATKRGTEGTQYF

V: TRBV18
D: TRBD2
size: few
J: TRBJ2-1
length: 12
DNA: TGTGCCAGCTCAATAGCGGGGGTTGAGCAGTTCTTC
CDR3: CASSIAGVEQFF

V: TRBV20-1
D: TRBD2
size: once
J: TRBJ2-3
length: 13
DNA: TGCAGTGTCCCTAGCGGGGGGACAGATACGCAGTATTTT
CDR3: CSVPSGGTDTQYF

V: TRBV7-9
D: .
size: many
J: TRBJ1-2
length: 12
DNA: TGTGCCAGCAGCCCAGGACAATCCGGCTACACCTTC
CDR3: CASSPGQSGYTF

V: TRBV6-2/TRBV6-3
D: .
size: .
J: TRBJ1-2
length: 12
DNA: TGTGCCAGCAGGCCTGACGGCTATGGCTACACCTTC
CDR3: CASRPDGYGYTF

V: TRBV12-3/TRBV12-4
D: TRBD2
size: few
J: TRBJ2-3
length: 15
DNA: TGTGCCAGCAGTCCAAGCGGGGGCCTCACAGATACGCAGTATTTT
CDR3: CASSPSGGLTDTQYF

V: TRBV11-2
D: .
size: .
J: TRBJ1-4
length: 16
DNA: TGTGCCAGCAGCCCACTGGGGGGCCGAGCTAATGAAAAACTGTTTTTT
CDR3: CASSPLGGRANEKLFF

V: TRBV2
D: .
size: .
J: TRBJ1-2
length: 15
DNA: TGTGCCAGCAGTGATAATCTCCTTGGCGGCTATGGCTACACCTTC
CDR3: CASSDNLLGGYGYTF

V: TRBV2
D: .
size: .
J: TRBJ2-7
length: 12
DNA: TGTGCCAGCAAGGGAGTGGTCAGCGAGCAGTACTTC
CDR3: CASKGVVSEQYF

V: TRBV20-1
D: .
size: .
J: TRBJ1-1
length: 14
DNA: TGCAGTGCTAGAGTGGGGGGCCAGAACACTGAAGCTTTCTTT
CDR3: CSARVGGQNTEAFF

V: TRBV20-1
D: .
size: few
J: TRBJ2-5
length: 14
DNA: TGCAGTGCTAGAGCCGAGCTTGGGGGAGAGACCCAGTACTTC
CDR3: CSARAELGGETQYF

V: TRBV7-6
D: TRBD2
size: many
J: TRBJ2-7
length: 14
DNA: TGTGCCAGCAGCCCGGCGGGGGGGGCTAGCGAGCAGTACTTC
CDR3: CASSPAGGASEQYF

V: TRBV14
D: .
size: .
J: TRBJ1-2
length: 16
DNA: TGTGCCAGCAGCCCAAGAGGGTCTTACAGGGTCAATGGCTACACCTTC
CDR3: CASSPRGSYRVNGYTF

V: TRBV7-2
D: TRBD1
size: few
J: TRBJ1-2
length: 15
DNA: TGTGCCAGCAGCTCCGGGGGACAGGGGGTATATGGCTACACCTTC
CDR3: CASSSGGQGVYGYTF

V: TRBV5-1
D: .
size: few
J: TRBJ1-6
length: 15
DNA: TGCGCCAGCAGCGGGGACAAGGGCGTTAATTCACCCCTCCACTTT
CDR3: CASSGDKGVNSPLHF

V: TRBV5-6
D: .
size: .
J: TRBJ1-6
length: 16
DNA: TGTGCCAGCAGCTTGGCGACAGCTATCCTCAATTCACCCCTCCACTTT
CDR3: CASSLATAILNSPLHF

V: TRBV5-1
D: .
size: .
J: TRBJ2-3
length: 14
DNA: TGCGCCAGCAGTGATGGGGGGGCCAGAGATACGCAGTATTTT
CDR3: CASSDGGARDTQYF

V: TRBV7-7
D: .
size: .
J: TRBJ2-1
length: 14
DNA: TGTGCCAGCAGCTTAGCCACTAGTTTTAATGAGCAGTTCTTC
CDR3: CASSLATSFNEQFF

V: TRBV7-3
D: .
size: .
J: TRBJ2-3
length: 15
DNA: TGTGCCAGCAGCCCTAACGCGGGGGCTGGGGATACGCAGTATTTT
CDR3: CASSPNAGAGDTQYF

V: TRBV20-1
D: .
size: few
J: TRBJ2-2
length: 17
DNA: TGCAGTGCTAGAGATAGGTTTCGGACAGAGAACACCGGGGAGCTGTTTTTT
CDR3: CSARDRFRTENTGELFF

V: TRBV20-1
D: .
size: .
J: TRBJ1-1
length: 15
DNA: TGCAGTGCTAGGTGGGGGGAGAGTGTGAACACTGAAGCTTTCTTT
CDR3: CSARWGESVNTEAFF

V: TRBV4-3
D: .
size: few
J: TRBJ2-1
length: 12
DNA: TGCGCCAGCAGCCGAGGGTTAAATGAGCAGTTCTTC
CDR3: CASSRGLNEQFF

V: TRBV2
D: TRBD1
size: .
J: TRBJ1-1
length: 13
DNA: TGTGCCAGCAGTCCCACAGGGGGCGGGGGAGCTTTCTTT
CDR3: CASSPTGGGGAFF

V: TRBV5-5
D: TRBD2
size: .
J: TRBJ2-1
length: 15
DNA: TGTGCCAGCAGCCAGCTCGGCGGGGGGAGTCTTGAGCAGTTCTTC
CDR3: CASSQLGGGSLEQFF

V: TRBV19
D: TRBD1
size: .
J: TRBJ2-7
length: 15
DNA: TGTGCCAGTAGGGAGGGACAGGGGGCTTCCTACGAGCAGTACTTC
CDR3: CASREGQGASYEQYF

V: TRBV28
D: TRBD1
size: .
J: TRBJ2-3
length: 15
DNA: TGTGCCAGCATAACCGGGACAGGGTCGACAGATACGCAGTATTTT
CDR3: CASITGTGSTDTQYF

V: TRBV6-2/TRBV6-3
D: .
size: many
J: TRBJ1-6
length: 14
DNA: TGTGCCAGCAGTCTACAGGGTTCTGGGACACCCCTCCACTTT
CDR3: CASSLQGSGTPLHF

V: TRBV5-1
D: .
size: few
J: TRBJ1-6
length: 14
DNA: TGCGCCAGCAGCATAGGACAGATATATTCACCCCTCCACTTT
CDR3: CASSIGQIYSPLHF

V: TRBV7-2
D: TRBD1
size: .
J: TRBJ2-7
length: 12
DNA: TGTGCCAGCAGCTTAGGAGGGGGCCAGCAGTACTTC
CDR3: CASSLGGGQQYF

V: TRBV6-6
D: .
size: few
J: TRBJ1-1
length: 13
DNA: TGTGCCAGCATCGAACAGAGGGGCACTGAAGCTTTCTTT
CDR3: CASIEQRGTEAFF